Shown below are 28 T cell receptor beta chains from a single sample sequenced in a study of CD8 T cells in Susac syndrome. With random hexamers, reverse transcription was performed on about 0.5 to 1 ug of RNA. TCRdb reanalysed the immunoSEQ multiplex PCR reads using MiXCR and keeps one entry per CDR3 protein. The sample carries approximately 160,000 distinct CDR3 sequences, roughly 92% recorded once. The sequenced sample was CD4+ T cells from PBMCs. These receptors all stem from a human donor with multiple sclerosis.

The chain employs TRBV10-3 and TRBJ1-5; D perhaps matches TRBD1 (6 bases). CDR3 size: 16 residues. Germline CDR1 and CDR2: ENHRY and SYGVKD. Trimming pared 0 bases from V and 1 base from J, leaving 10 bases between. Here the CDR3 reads CAISESGGKSNQPQHF. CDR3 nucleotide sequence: TGTGCCATCAGTGAGTCAGGGGGAAAGAGCAATCAGCCCCAGCATTTT.

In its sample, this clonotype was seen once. CDR3 nucleotides: TGTGCCAGCAGTACTAGCGGGGGAACAGATACGCAGTATTTT. This encodes CASSTSGGTDTQYF. This sequence joins TRBV28 and TRBJ2-3, with 11 nucleotides matching TRBD2. CDR3 length: 14 amino acids. Germline V gives CDR1 MDHEN, CDR2 SYDVKM. V was pared by 5 bases and J by 3 bases, with 1 base of the junction left unmatched.

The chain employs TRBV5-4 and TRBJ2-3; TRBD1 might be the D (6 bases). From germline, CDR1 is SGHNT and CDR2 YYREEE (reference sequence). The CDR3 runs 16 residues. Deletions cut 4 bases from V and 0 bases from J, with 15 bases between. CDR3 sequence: CASSAPAGASTDTQYF. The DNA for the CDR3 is TGTGCCAGCAGCGCACCGGCAGGGGCTAGCACAGATACGCAGTATTTT.

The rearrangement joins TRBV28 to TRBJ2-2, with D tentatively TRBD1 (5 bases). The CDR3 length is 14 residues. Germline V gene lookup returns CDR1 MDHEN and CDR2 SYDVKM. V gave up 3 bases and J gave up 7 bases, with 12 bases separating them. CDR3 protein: CASSLDNTVGELFF. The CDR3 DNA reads TGTGCCAGCAGTTTGGACAACACGGTCGGGGAGCTGTTTTTT.

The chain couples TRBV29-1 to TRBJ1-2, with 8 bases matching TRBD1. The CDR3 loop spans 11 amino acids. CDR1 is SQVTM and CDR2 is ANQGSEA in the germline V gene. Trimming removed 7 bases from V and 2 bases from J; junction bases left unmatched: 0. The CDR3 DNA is TGCAGCGGACAGGGGAACTATGGCTACACCTTC. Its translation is CSGQGNYGYTF.

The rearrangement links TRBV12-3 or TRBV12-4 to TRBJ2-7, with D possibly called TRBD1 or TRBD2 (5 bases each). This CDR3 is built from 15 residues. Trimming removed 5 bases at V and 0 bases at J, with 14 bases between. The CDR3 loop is CASSVSGTISYEQYF. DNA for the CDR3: TGTGCCAGCAGTGTCTCCGGGACCATCTCCTACGAGCAGTACTTC.

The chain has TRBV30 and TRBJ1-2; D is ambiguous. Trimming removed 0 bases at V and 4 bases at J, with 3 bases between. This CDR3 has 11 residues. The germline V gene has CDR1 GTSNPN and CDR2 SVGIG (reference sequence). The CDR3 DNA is TGTGCCTGGAGTGTAGGCTATGGCTACACCTTC. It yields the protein CAWSVGYGYTF.

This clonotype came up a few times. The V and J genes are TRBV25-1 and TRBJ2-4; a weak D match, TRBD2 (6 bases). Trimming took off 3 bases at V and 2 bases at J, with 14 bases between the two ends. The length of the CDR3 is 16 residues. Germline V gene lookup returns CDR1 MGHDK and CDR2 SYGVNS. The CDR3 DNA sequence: TGTGCCAGCAGTGACGGGAAGCGGGCGTCCAAAAACATTCAGTACTTC. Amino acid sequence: CASSDGKRASKNIQYF.

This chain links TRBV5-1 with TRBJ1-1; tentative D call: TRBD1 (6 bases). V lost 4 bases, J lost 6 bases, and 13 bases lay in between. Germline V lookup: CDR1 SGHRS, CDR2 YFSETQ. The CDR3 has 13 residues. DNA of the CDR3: TGCGCCAGCAGCCAAAACAGGGAGGCTGAAGCTTTCTTT. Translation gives CASSQNREAEAFF.

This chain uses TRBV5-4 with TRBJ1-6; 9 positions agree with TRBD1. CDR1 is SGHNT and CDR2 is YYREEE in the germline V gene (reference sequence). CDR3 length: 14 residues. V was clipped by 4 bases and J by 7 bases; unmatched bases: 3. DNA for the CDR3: TGTGCCAGCAGCGGGACAGGGAGGAATTCACCCCTCCACTTT. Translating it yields CASSGTGRNSPLHF. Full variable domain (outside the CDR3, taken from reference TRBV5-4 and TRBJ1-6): ETGVTQSPTHLIKTRGQQVTLRCSSQSGHNTVSWYQQALGQGPQFIFQYYREEENGRGNFPPRFSGLQFPNYSSELNVNALELDDSALYLCASSGTGRNSPLHFGNGTRLTVT.

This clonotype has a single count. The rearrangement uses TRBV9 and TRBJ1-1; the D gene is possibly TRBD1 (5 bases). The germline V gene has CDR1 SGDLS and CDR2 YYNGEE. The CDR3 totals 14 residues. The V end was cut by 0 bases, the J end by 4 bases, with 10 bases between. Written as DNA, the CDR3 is TGTGCCAGCAGCGTAGGGGAGGGGCGCACTGAAGCTTTCTTT. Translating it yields CASSVGEGRTEAFF.

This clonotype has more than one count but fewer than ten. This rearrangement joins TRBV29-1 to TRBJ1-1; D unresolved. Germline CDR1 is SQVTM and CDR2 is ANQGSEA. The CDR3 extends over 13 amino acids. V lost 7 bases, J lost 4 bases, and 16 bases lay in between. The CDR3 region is CSGYPYEGTEAFF. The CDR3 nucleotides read TGCAGCGGTTACCCTTATGAAGGCACTGAAGCTTTCTTT.

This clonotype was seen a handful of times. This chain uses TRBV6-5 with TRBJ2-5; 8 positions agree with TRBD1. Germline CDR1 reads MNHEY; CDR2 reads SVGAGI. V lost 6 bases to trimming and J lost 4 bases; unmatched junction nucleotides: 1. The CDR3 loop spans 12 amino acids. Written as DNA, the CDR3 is TGTGCCAGCAGCACAGGGGGAGAGACCCAGTACTTC. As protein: CASSTGGETQYF.

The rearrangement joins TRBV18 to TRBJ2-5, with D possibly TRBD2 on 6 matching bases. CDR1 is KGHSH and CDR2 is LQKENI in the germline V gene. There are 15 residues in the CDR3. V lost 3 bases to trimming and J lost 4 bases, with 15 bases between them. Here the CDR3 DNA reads TGTGCCAGCTCACCCAGGGAGGAGGGCGCAGAGACCCAGTACTTC. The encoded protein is CASSPREEGAETQYF.

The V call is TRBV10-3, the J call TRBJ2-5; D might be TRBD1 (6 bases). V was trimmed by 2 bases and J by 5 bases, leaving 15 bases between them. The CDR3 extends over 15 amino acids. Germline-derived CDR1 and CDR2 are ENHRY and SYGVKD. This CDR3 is CAISETQGSGETQYF. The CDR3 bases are TGTGCCATCAGTGAGACGCAGGGGAGCGGCGAGACCCAGTACTTC.

The DNA of the CDR3 is TGTGCCAGCTCACGGGACATCCCCGATGTCGCTGAAGCTTTCTTT. This sequence encodes CASSRDIPDVAEAFF. The chain links TRBV18 to TRBJ1-1; weak D call: TRBD1 (6 bases). V lost 4 bases and J 6 bases, leaving 18 bases between the germline ends. The germline gives CDR1 KGHSH, CDR2 LQKENI. CDR3 size: 15 residues.

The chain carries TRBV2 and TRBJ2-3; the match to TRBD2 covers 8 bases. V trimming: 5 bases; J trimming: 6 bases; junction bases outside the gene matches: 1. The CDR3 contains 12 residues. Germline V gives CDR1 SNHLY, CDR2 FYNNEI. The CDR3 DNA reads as TGTGCCAGCAGTAGGACTAGCGATACGCAGTATTTT. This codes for CASSRTSDTQYF.

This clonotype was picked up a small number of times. The CDR3 coding sequence is TGCAGTGCTAGGGGCCGGGACAGATCCTACGAGCAGTACTTC. It is translated as CSARGRDRSYEQYF. The rearrangement links TRBV20-1 to TRBJ2-7; TRBD1 matches at 7 bases. V shed 3 bases, J shed 1 base, and the junction held 6 bases outside the gene matches. The CDR3 has 14 amino acids. Germline-derived CDR1 and CDR2 are DFQATT and SNEGSKA (reference sequence).

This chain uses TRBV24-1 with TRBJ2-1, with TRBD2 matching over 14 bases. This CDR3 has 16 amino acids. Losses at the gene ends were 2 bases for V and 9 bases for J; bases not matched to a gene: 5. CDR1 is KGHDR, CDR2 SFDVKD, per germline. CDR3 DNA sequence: TGTGCCACCAGTGATTCCGGGACTAGCGGGAGTCGTGAGCAGTTCTTC. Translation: CATSDSGTSGSREQFF.

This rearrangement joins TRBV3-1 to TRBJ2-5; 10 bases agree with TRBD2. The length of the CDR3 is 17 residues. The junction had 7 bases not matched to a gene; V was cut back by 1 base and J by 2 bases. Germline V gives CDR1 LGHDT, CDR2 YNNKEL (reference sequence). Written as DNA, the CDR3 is TGTGCCAGCAGCCAAGGGAGGACTAGCGGTGATCAAGAGACCCAGTACTTC. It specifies CASSQGRTSGDQETQYF.

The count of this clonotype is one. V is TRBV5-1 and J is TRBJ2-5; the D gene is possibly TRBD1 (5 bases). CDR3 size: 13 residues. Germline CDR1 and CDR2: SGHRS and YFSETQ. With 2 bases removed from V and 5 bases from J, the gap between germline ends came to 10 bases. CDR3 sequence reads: CASSLVQAETQYF. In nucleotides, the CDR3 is TGCGCCAGCAGCTTAGTACAGGCGGAGACCCAGTACTTC. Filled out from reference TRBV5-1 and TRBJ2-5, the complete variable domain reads KAGVTQTPRYLIKTRGQQVTLSCSPISGHRSVSWYQQTPGQGLQFLFEYFSETQRNKGNFPGRFSGRQFSNSRSEMNVSTLELGDSALYLCASSLVQAETQYFGPGTRLLVL.

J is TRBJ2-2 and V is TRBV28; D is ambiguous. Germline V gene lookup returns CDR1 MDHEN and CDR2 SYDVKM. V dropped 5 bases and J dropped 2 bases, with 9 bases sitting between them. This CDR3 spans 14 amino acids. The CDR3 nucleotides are TGTGCCAGCAGTCCCACTCATAACACCGGGGAGCTGTTTTTT. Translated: CASSPTHNTGELFF.

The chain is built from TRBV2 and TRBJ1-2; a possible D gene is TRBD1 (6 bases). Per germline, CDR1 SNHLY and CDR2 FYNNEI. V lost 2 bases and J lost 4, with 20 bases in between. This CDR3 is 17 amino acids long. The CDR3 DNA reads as TGTGCCAGCAGTGAATCGGCGGGGGGAGGGGGTGTCTATGGCTACACCTTC. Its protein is CASSESAGGGGVYGYTF.

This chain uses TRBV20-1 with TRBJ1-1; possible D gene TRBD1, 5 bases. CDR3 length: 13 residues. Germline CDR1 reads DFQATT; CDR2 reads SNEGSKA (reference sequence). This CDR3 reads CRGPGVPDTEAFF. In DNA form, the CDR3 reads TGCAGGGGACCGGGAGTCCCGGACACTGAAGCTTTCTTT.

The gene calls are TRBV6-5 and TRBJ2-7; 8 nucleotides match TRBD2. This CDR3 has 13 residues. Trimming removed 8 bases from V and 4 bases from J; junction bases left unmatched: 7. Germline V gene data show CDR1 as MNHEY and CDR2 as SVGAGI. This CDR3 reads CASGGTREYEQYF. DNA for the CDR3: TGTGCCAGCGGCGGGACTAGAGAATACGAGCAGTACTTC.

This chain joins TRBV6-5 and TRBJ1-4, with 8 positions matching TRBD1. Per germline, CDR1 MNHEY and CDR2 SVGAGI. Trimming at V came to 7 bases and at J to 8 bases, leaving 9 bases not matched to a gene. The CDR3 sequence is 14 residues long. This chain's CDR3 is CASNKGRGHEKLFF. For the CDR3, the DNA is TGTGCCAGCAACAAGGGCAGGGGGCACGAAAAACTGTTTTTT.

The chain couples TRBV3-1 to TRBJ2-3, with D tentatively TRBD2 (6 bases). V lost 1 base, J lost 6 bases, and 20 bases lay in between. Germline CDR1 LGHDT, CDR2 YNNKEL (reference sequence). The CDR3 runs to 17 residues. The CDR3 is CASSQGGGTLLPDTQYF. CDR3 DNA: TGTGCCAGCAGCCAAGGCGGCGGGACCCTCTTACCGGATACGCAGTATTTT.

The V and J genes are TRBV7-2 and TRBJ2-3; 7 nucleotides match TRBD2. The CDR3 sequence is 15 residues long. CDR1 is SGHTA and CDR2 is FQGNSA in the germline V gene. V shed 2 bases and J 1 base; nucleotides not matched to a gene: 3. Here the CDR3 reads CASSLMGGGTDTQYF. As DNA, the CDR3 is TGTGCCAGCAGCTTAATGGGAGGGGGCACAGATACGCAGTATTTT.